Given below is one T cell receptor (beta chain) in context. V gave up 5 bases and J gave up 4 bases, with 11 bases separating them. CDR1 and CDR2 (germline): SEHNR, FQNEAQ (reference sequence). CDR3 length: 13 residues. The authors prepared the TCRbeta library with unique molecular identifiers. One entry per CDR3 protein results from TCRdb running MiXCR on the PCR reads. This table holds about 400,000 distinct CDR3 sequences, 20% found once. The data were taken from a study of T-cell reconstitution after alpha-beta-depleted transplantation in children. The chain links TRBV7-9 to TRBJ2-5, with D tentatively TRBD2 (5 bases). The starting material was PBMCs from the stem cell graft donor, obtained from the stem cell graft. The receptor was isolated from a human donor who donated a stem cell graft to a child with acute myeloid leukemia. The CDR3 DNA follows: TGTGCCAGCAGCCAAGTCGAGGGAGAGACCCAGTACTTC. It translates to CASSQVEGETQYF.